This T cell receptor beta chain was captured in a study of cytomegalovirus exposure and HLA in healthy donors. Trimming cost V 2 bases and J 4 bases, with 11 bases left between them. CDR1 and CDR2 (germline): SNHLY, FYNNEI. The CDR3 has 15 amino acids. Notes on the study in general: An analysis was carried out later, and it reportedly showed fewer N-insertions in an Asian-associated ancestry cluster than the approximately 710-donor mean. A later analysis reported that several of the most significant clusters appeared to be linked to common viral pathogens, among them Epstein-Barr virus.

To note about this clone: Its specificity is unknown.

This PCR relied on a set of 60 Vbeta primers and 13 Jbeta primers. The table came from immunoSEQ multiplex PCR; TCRdb's copy has only in-frame clones and leaves some out. This table has 150,000 to 200,000 clones, approximately 73% appearing once. This clonotype was obtained from a woman younger than 45 in good health and CMV-seropositive. The sequenced sample consisted of PBMCs. J is TRBJ2-2 and V is TRBV2; no firm D call. The CDR3 nucleotides are TGTGCCAGCAGTGAACTAGTGGCCCTCACCGGGGAGCTGTTTTTT. Amino acids: CASSELVALTGELFF.